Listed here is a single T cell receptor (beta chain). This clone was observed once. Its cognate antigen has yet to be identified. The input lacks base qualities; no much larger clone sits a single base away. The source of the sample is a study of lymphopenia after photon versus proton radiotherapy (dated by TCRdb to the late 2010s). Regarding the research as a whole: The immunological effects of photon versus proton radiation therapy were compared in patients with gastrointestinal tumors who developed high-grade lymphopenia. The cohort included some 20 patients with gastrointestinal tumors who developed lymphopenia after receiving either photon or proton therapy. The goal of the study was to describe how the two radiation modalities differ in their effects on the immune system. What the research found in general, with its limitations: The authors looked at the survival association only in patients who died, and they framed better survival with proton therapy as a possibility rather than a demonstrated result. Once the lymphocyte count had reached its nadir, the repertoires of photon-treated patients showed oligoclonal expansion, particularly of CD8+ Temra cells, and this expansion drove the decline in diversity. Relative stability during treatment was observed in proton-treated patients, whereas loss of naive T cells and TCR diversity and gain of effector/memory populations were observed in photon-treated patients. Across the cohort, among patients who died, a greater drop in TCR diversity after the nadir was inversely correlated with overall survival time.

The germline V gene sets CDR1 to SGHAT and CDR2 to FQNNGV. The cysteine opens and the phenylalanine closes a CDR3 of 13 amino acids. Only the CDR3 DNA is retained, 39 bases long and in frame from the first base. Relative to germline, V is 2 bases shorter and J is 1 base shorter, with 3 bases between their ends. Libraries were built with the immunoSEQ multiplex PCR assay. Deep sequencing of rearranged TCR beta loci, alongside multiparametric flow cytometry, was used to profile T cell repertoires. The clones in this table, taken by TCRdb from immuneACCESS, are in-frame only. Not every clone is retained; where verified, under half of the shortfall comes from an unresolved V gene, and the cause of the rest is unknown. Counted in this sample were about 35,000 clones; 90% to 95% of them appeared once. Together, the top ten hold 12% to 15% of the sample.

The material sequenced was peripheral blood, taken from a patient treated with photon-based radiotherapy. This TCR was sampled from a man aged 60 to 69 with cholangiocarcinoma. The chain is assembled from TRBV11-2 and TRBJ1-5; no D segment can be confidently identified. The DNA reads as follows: TGTGCCAGCAGCTTACTAAGCAATCAGCCCCAGCATTTT. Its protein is CASSLLSNQPQHF. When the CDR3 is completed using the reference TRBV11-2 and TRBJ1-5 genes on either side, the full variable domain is EAGVAQSPRYKIIEKRQSVAFWCNPISGHATLYWYQQILGQGPKLLIQFQNNGVVDDSQLPKDRFSAERLKGVDSTLKIQPAKLEDSAVYLCASSLLSNQPQHFGDGTRLSIL.